These 3 T cell receptor beta chains were all obtained from the same sample, sequenced in a study of shared clonotypes between healthy human individuals. Naive CD8 cells lacked CD45RO, underwent positive selection for CCR7 and left out terminally differentiated effector memory CD45RA+ cells. TCRdb's copy holds only in-frame clones and misses some; the assay was immunoSEQ multiplex PCR. The data hold around 2.1 million clones, with 85% to 95% observed a single time. The specimen was naive CD8+ T cells from PBMCs. The receptors shown here come from a young man in good health. Some clones in this sample may be carry-over from other donors' samples.

The chain has TRBV13 and TRBJ2-2; 11 positions match TRBD2. The V gene's germline CDR1 is PRHDT and CDR2 FYEKMQ (reference sequence). J was trimmed by 5 bases and V by 5 bases; bases with no gene match: 10. The CDR3 is 17 residues long. This CDR3 is CASSRMTSGMYTGELFF. For the CDR3, the DNA is TGTGCCAGCAGCCGGATGACTAGCGGGATGTATACCGGGGAGCTGTTTTTT.

V gene TRBV27 combines with J gene TRBJ1-2; possibly TRBD1 for D (5 bases). CDR3 size: 15 residues. Germline CDR1 reads MNHEY; CDR2 reads SMNVEV (reference sequence). Trimming cost V 2 bases and J 4 bases, with 14 bases left between them. CDR3 region: CASSLGLGGGYGYTF. Here the CDR3 DNA reads TGTGCCAGCAGTTTAGGACTCGGGGGGGGCTATGGCTACACCTTC.

V usage is TRBV7-3 and J usage is TRBJ2-3, with D maybe TRBD2 (7 bases). With 4 bases removed from V and 6 bases from J, the gap between germline ends came to 20 bases. Germline V gene sequence: CDR1 SGHTA, CDR2 FQGTGA. The CDR3 loop spans 16 amino acids. CDR3 sequence reads: CASSSLQGAGPDTQYF. CDR3 DNA sequence: TGTGCCAGCAGCTCCCTACAGGGAGCGGGGCCGGATACGCAGTATTTT.